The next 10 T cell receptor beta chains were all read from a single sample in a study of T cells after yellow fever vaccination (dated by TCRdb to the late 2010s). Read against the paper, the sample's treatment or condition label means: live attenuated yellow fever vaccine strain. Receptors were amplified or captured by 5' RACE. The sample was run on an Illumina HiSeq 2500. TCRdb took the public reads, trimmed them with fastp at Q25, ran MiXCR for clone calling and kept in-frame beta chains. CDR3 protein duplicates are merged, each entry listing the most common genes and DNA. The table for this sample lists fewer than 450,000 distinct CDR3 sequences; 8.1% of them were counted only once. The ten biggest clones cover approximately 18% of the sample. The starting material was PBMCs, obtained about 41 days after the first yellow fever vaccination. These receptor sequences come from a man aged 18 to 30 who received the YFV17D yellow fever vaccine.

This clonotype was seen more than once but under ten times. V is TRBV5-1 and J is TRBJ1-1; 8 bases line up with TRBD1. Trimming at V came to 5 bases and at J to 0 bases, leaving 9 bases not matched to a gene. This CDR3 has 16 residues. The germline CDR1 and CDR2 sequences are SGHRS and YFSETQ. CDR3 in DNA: TGCGCCAGCAGACCCGGGACAGGATCCATGAACACTGAAGCTTTCTTT. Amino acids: CASRPGTGSMNTEAFF.

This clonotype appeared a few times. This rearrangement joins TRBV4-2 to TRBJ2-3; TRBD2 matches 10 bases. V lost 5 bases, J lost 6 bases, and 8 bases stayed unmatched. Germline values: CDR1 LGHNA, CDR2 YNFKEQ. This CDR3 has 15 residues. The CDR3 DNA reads TGTGCCAGCAGCACCCGACTAGCGGGTAGGGATACGCAGTATTTT. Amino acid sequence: CASSTRLAGRDTQYF.

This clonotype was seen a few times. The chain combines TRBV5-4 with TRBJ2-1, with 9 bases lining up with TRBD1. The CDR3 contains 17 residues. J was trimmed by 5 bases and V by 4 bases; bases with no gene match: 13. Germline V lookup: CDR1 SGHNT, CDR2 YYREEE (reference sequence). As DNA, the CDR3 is TGTGCCAGCAGCATCCCCCCGGGACAGGGCACACACAATGAGCAGTTCTTC. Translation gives CASSIPPGQGTHNEQFF.

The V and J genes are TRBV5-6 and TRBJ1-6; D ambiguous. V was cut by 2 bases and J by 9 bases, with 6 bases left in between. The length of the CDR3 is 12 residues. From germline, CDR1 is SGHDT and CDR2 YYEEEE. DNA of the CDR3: TGTGCCAGCAGCTTTCCCACTTCACCCCTCCACTTT. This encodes CASSFPTSPLHF. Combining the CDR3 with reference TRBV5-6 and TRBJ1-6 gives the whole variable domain DAGVTQSPTHLIKTRGQQVTLRCSPKSGHDTVSWYQQALGQGPQFIFQYYEEEERQRGNFPDRFSGHQFPNYSSELNVNALLLGDSALYLCASSFPTSPLHFGNGTRLTVT.

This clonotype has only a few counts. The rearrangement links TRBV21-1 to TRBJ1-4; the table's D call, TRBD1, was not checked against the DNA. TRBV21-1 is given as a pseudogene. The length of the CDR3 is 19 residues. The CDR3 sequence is CASSLRRVRGLATNEKLFF. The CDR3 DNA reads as TGTGCCAGCAGCCTCCGGCGCGTCAGGGGGCTTGCAACTAATGAAAAACTGTTTTTT.

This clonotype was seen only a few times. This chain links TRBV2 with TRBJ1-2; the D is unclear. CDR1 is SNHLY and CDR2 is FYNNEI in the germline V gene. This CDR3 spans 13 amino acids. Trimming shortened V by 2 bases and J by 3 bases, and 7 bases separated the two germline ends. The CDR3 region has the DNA TGTGCCAGCAGTGAATACTGGGACTATGGCTACACCTTC. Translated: CASSEYWDYGYTF.

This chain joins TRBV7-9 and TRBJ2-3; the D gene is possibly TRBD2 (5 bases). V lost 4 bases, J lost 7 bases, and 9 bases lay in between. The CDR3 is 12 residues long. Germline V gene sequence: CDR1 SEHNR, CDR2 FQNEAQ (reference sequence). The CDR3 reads CASSSERYTQYF. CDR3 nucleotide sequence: TGTGCCAGCAGCTCCGAGCGGTATACGCAGTATTTT.

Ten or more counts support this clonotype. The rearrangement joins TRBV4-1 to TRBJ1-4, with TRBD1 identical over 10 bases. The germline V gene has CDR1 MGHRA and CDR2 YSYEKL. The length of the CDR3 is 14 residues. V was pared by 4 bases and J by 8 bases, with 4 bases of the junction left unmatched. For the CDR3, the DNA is TGCGCCAGCAGCCCAGGGACAGGGGACGAAAAACTGTTTTTT. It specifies CASSPGTGDEKLFF.

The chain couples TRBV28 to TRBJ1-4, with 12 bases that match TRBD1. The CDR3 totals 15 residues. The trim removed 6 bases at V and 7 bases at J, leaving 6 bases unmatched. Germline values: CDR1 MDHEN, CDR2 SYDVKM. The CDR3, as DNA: TGTGCCAGCAGGGGGGACAGGGGGCCAGTTGAAAAACTGTTTTTT. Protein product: CASRGDRGPVEKLFF.

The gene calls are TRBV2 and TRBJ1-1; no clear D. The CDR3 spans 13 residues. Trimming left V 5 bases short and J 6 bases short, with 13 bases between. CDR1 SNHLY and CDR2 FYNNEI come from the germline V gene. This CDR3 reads CASSLESESEAFF. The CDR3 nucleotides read TGTGCCAGCAGTTTAGAGAGCGAGTCTGAAGCTTTCTTT.